The 19 T cell receptor beta chains reported below all come from one sample, sequenced in a study of cytomegalovirus exposure and HLA in healthy donors. The PCR used 60 Vbeta and 13 Jbeta primers. Assay: immunoSEQ multiplex PCR; the TCRdb copy retains only in-frame clones and omits some. The repertoire holds more than 95,000 clones, with 75% to 85% as singletons. Sequencing used PBMCs. The receptors were sampled from a woman in her fifties or sixties in good health and CMV-seropositive.

The gene calls are TRBV5-8 and TRBJ1-5; a possible D gene is TRBD1 (6 bases). Deletions cut 4 bases from V and 0 bases from J, with 14 bases between. The CDR3 spans 16 residues. Germline V lookup: CDR1 SGHTS, CDR2 YDEGEE. CDR3 protein: CASSQGQTYSNQPQHF. As DNA, the CDR3 is TGTGCCAGCAGCCAAGGACAGACCTATAGCAATCAGCCCCAGCATTTT.

This rearrangement joins TRBV7-3 to TRBJ2-5; D is perhaps TRBD1 (6 bases). CDR3 length: 16 residues. Germline V gene data show CDR1 as SGHTA and CDR2 as FQGTGA. The V end was cut by 5 bases, the J end by 4 bases, with 20 bases between. CDR3 sequence reads: CASSPSGTIRGETQYF. DNA of the CDR3: TGTGCCAGCAGCCCGTCCGGGACAATTCGTGGAGAGACCCAGTACTTC.

The genes are TRBV27 and TRBJ2-7; TRBD1 matches 7 bases. Germline CDR1 reads MNHEY; CDR2 reads SMNVEV (reference sequence). This CDR3 contains 16 residues. With 2 bases clipped from V and 2 bases from J, the junction kept 9 bases outside the gene matches. CDR3 protein: CASSLLGTDATYEQYF. The CDR3 DNA reads TGTGCCAGCAGTTTACTCGGGACAGACGCCACCTACGAGCAGTACTTC.

In its sample, this clone was seen once. The rearrangement uses TRBV7-3 and TRBJ1-1; D gene unclear. Trimming shortened V by 8 bases and J by 5 bases, and 18 bases separated the two germline ends. The CDR3 spans 14 residues. Germline assignment: CDR1 SGHTA and CDR2 FQGTGA. CDR3 DNA sequence: TGTGCCAGCTCTAATGGGAGGCAACGGACTGAAGCTTTCTTT. Translating it yields CASSNGRQRTEAFF.

The J gene is TRBJ1-1, the V gene TRBV4-1; possibly TRBD1 for D (6 bases). Germline V gives CDR1 MGHRA, CDR2 YSYEKL. V dropped 0 bases and J dropped 5 bases, with 16 bases sitting between them. CDR3 length equals 16 residues. Here the CDR3 reads CASSQERGARGTEAFF. The CDR3 DNA follows: TGCGCCAGCAGCCAAGAGCGGGGGGCGCGGGGTACTGAAGCTTTCTTT.

This clone was observed a few times. Mismatch with germline at one junction end may stem from a read error. The V gene is TRBV7-7, the J gene TRBJ2-3; no definite D call. Looked up from germline, CDR1 is SSHAT and CDR2 is FNYEAQ (reference sequence). The CDR3 is 13 amino acids. CDR3 protein: CASSYSSTDTQYF. CDR3 DNA sequence: TGTGCTAGCAGCTATAGCAGCACAGATACGCAGTATTTT.

The CDR3 is CSVWGGSTEAFF. DNA of the CDR3: TGCAGCGTCTGGGGGGGGTCAACTGAAGCTTTCTTT. J is TRBJ1-1 and V is TRBV29-1; possible D gene TRBD1, 5 bases. The CDR3 is 12 residues long. Germline values: CDR1 SQVTM, CDR2 ANQGSEA. Trimming left V 6 bases short and J 5 bases short, with 13 bases between.

The V gene is TRBV18, the J gene TRBJ2-4; 7 nucleotides match TRBD1. Unmatched junction bases numbered 4, after V lost 4 bases and J lost 7 bases. Germline V lookup: CDR1 KGHSH, CDR2 LQKENI. CDR3 length: 13 residues. The CDR3 sequence: CASSQTRGNIQYF. The CDR3 DNA sequence: TGTGCCAGCTCACAAACCAGGGGGAACATTCAGTACTTC.

In this sample, this clone turned up a few times. CDR3 sequence: CASSQDGDRADTEAFF. DNA of the CDR3: TGTGCCAGCAGCCAAGATGGGGACAGGGCGGACACTGAAGCTTTCTTT. The chain joins TRBV14 to TRBJ1-1; 9 bases map to TRBD1. Germline loops: CDR1 SGHDN, CDR2 FVKESK. The CDR3 spans 16 residues. Trimming took 0 bases from V and 3 from J; bases not matched to a gene: 5.

The rearrangement links TRBV12-5 to TRBJ1-2, with unresolved D. Per the germline V gene, CDR1 is LGHNT and CDR2 is FRNRAP. The CDR3 has 14 residues. The V end lost 4 bases, the J end lost 10 bases, and 19 bases lay between the germline ends. CDR3 DNA sequence: TGTGCTAGTGGTTCGACTAGCCCCACGCCACTCTACACCTTC. Translated, it gives CASGSTSPTPLYTF.

About this clone itself: Other DNA sequences in this sample translate to the same CDR3. The V gene is TRBV6-6, the J gene TRBJ1-1; weak D call: TRBD1 (6 bases). The germline V and J ends were trimmed by 0 bases and 2 bases, with 7 bases remaining between them. Per the germline V gene, CDR1 is MNHNY and CDR2 is SVGAGI (reference sequence). The CDR3 is 14 amino acids. The CDR3 DNA reads TGTGCCAGCAGTTACTCAGGGGGAAACACTGAAGCTTTCTTT. This translates into CASSYSGGNTEAFF.

The chain combines TRBV29-1 with TRBJ2-5; 7 bases are shared with TRBD2. The junction had 6 bases not matched to a gene; V was cut back by 3 bases and J by 2 bases. From germline, CDR1 is SQVTM and CDR2 ANQGSEA. The CDR3 runs to 14 residues. The CDR3 sequence: CSVDSASGQETQYF. The CDR3 bases are TGCAGCGTTGACTCGGCTAGCGGTCAAGAGACCCAGTACTTC.

The chain links TRBV29-1 to TRBJ1-2; 7 bases are shared with TRBD1. In germline, CDR1 is SQVTM, CDR2 ANQGSEA. The length of the CDR3 is 13 residues. The V and J ends lost 7 bases and 8 bases, in that order; junction bases with no gene match: 13. The CDR3 DNA follows: TGCAGCGCCCGCGGAGGGGGCAACAGGGGCTACACCTTC. Translation gives CSARGGGNRGYTF.

The rearrangement joins TRBV29-1 to TRBJ2-3; 9 nucleotides agree with TRBD2. Per the germline V gene, CDR1 is SQVTM and CDR2 is ANQGSEA. The CDR3 spans 14 residues. Trimming took 4 bases from V and 8 from J; bases not matched to a gene: 10. The CDR3 DNA is TGCAGCGTTGTTAGGGCTAGCGGGGATAGTACGCAGTATTTT. It specifies CSVVRASGDSTQYF.

This chain joins TRBV4-2 and TRBJ1-1, with 8 nucleotides matching TRBD1. Germline CDR1 reads LGHNA; CDR2 reads YNFKEQ. The trim removed 0 bases at V and 1 base at J, leaving 4 bases unmatched. The CDR3 contains 16 residues. DNA of the CDR3: TGTGCCAGCAGCCAAGAGGGACAGGAGGAGAACACTGAAGCTTTCTTT. Amino acid sequence: CASSQEGQEENTEAFF.

V and J are TRBV9 and TRBJ1-1; unclear D gene. Trimming cost V 3 bases and J 4 bases, with 10 bases left between them. The CDR3 covers 13 residues. Germline CDR1 SGDLS, CDR2 YYNGEE. The CDR3 region is CASSAISGTEAFF. The DNA for the CDR3 is TGTGCCAGCAGCGCGATATCGGGCACTGAAGCTTTCTTT.

V is TRBV7-8 and J is TRBJ2-7; 12 nucleotides agree with TRBD2. The V gene's germline CDR1 is SGHVS and CDR2 FQNEAQ. V shed 5 bases and J 5 bases; nucleotides not matched to a gene: 7. This CDR3 spans 15 amino acids. The CDR3 DNA sequence: TGTGCCAGCAGCCGACTAGCGGGGGTAAGGCACGAGCAGTACTTC. Translated: CASSRLAGVRHEQYF.

Concerning this clone itself: The junction differs from germline at one of its ends, possibly a read error. CDR3 in amino acids: CASSLTSGQGGYTF. For the CDR3, the DNA is TGTGCCAGCAGTTTAACCTCGGGACAGGGTGGCTACACCTTC. The chain couples TRBV7-3 to TRBJ1-2, with 9 positions matching TRBD1. Germline CDR1 and CDR2: SGHTA and FQGTGA. This CDR3 is built from 14 residues.

V is TRBV21-1 and J is TRBJ2-7; the table's D call, TRBD1, has no DNA check behind it. TRBV21-1 counts as a pseudogene. The CDR3 extends over 18 amino acids. The CDR3 sequence: CASSNGSRDRAASYEQYF. CDR3 coding DNA: TGTGCCAGCAGCAATGGGAGCCGGGACAGGGCCGCTTCCTACGAGCAGTACTTC.